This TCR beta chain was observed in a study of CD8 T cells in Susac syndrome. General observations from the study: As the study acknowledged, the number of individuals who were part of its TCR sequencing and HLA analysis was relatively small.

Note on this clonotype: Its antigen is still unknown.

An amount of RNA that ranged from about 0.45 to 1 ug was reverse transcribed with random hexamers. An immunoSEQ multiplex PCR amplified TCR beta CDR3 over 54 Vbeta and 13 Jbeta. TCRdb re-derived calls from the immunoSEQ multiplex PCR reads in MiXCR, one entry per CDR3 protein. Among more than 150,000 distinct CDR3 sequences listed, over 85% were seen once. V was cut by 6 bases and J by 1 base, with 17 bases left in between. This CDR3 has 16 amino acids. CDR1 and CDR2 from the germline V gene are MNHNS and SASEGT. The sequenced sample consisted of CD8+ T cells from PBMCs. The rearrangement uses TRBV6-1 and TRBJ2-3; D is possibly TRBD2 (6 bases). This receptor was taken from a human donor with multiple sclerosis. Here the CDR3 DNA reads TGTGCCAGCAGAGGACGAAGGGGAGGTGGCACAGATACGCAGTATTTT. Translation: CASRGRRGGGTDTQYF.